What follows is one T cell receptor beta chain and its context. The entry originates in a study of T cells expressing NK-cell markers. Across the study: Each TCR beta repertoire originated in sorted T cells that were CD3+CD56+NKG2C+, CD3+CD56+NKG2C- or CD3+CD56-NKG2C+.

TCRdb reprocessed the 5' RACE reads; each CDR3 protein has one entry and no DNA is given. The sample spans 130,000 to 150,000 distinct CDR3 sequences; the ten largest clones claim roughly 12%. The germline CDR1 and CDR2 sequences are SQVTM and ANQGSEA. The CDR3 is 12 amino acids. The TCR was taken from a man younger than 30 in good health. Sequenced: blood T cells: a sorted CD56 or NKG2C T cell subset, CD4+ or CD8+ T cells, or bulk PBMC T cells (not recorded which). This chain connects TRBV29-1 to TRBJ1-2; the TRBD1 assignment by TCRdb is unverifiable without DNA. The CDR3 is CSVGQGSYGYTF.